This TCR beta chain comes out of a study of cytomegalovirus exposure and HLA in healthy donors. Across the whole study: The approximately 120 validation repertoires were produced on the same platform as the 650 to 800 repertoires of the first cohort. This was reported in a later analysis. Study findings and constraints: Rarity characterized most TCR sequences, yet some public TCRs appeared in many donors.

Per germline, CDR1 PRHDT and CDR2 FYEKMQ (reference sequence). The ends were cut back, 4 bases at V and 4 bases at J, with 11 bases in the middle. The CDR3 extends over 13 amino acids. With regard to this clone: What it binds is not known.

Assay used: immunoSEQ multiplex PCR; TCRdb lists only in-frame clones, some missing. Of 350,000 or so clones in the sample, about nine tenths are singletons; the top ten hold roughly 0.8%. The chain joins TRBV13 to TRBJ2-7, with D perhaps TRBD1 or TRBD2 (5 bases each). The sequence derives from a woman under 30 in good health and CMV-seronegative. Sequencing used PBMCs. For the CDR3, the DNA is TGTGCCAGCAGCTCAGGGTCGGGATACGAGCAGTACTTC. Encoded protein: CASSSGSGYEQYF.